Listed below are T cell receptor beta chains from one sample, sequenced in a study of T cell clonotyping in hematopoietic cell transplantation. The repertoire was sequenced with immunoSEQ multiplex PCR; TCRdb's copy has only in-frame clones and lacks some. The top ten clones hold about 0.6% of a sample with thousands of clones, over 95% of them seen once. Sequenced material: PBMCs, taken 30 days after allogeneic stem cell transplant. The receptors were sampled from a male patient between 60 and 69 years old who had an allogeneic stem cell transplant from a related donor, so the T cells may come from the graft donor. Some clones in this sample may be carry-over from other donors' samples. CDR3s leave out the opening cysteine and the closing phenylalanine or tryptophan. Each record gives: CDR3 protein, V gene, J gene.

ASSNRDRLNQPQH,TRBV5-4,TRBJ1-5
ASSPLRGNTIY,TRBV7-2,TRBJ1-3
ASLQGAGGRRNTEAF,TRBV19,TRBJ1-1
ASSPSIQGYEQY,TRBV5-1,TRBJ2-7
ASSRETGIYGYT,TRBV5-1,TRBJ1-2
ASSRQPSYEQY,TRBV5-4,TRBJ2-7
ASSLTGTVGEQY,TRBV7-3,TRBJ2-7
ASSPGVLYEQY,TRBV11-3,TRBJ2-7
ASRTGREDTIY,TRBV2,TRBJ1-3
ASSPETYLSGANVLT,TRBV5-4,TRBJ2-6
ASGGSTYT,TRBV6-6,TRBJ1-2
ASSSGTGGSNEQF,TRBV6-5,TRBJ2-1
AWSGVQEQY,TRBV30,TRBJ2-7